These 8 T cell receptor beta chains were all obtained from the same sample, sequenced in a study of T cells in Graves' hyperthyroidism and ophthalmopathy. The source material, RNA transcripts, was used to amplify TCR beta CDR3 regions. With the HTBI primer set, the TCR CDR3 went through a first round of RT-PCR. TCRdb reprocessed the multiplex PCR reads with MiXCR, giving one entry per CDR3 protein. Altogether approximately 560,000 distinct CDR3 sequences are present, approximately 15% being singletons, with the ten largest covering roughly 6.6%. Sample: blood. These receptors originate from a woman aged 30 to 39 with Graves' hyperthyroidism.

This clonotype has a count of ten or more. The chain uses TRBV29-1 and TRBJ2-1; 9 bases align to TRBD1. Germline V gene lookup returns CDR1 SQVTM and CDR2 ANQGSEA. V lost 4 bases, J lost 1 base, and 5 bases stayed unmatched. The CDR3 sequence is 15 residues long. The CDR3 is CSVAQGADSYNEQFF. The CDR3 DNA is TGCAGCGTTGCACAGGGGGCTGATTCCTACAATGAGCAGTTCTTC.

The rearrangement joins TRBV5-8 to TRBJ1-5, with 7 bases that match TRBD1. The CDR3 extends over 15 amino acids. V shed 3 bases and J 3 bases; nucleotides not matched to a gene: 6. Germline loops: CDR1 SGHTS, CDR2 YDEGEE. The CDR3 here is CASSYYGTANQPQHF. Written as DNA, the CDR3 is TGTGCCAGCAGCTATTACGGGACAGCCAATCAGCCCCAGCATTTT.

This clonotype occurred many times. V and J are TRBV20-1 and TRBJ2-1; D unclear. The CDR3 spans 13 residues. V was pared by 0 bases and J by 5 bases, with 8 bases between. In germline, CDR1 is DFQATT, CDR2 SNEGSKA (reference sequence). CDR3 coding DNA: TGCAGTGCTAGAGAGGTATGGGACAATGAGCAGTTCTTC. Protein sequence: CSAREVWDNEQFF.

This chain connects TRBV20-1 to TRBJ1-5; 7 bases agree with TRBD1. The CDR3 has 14 amino acids. J was trimmed by 5 bases and V by 4 bases; bases with no gene match: 8. The germline gives CDR1 DFQATT, CDR2 SNEGSKA (reference sequence). DNA of the CDR3: TGCAGTGCTATATCCGGGACAGAAGATCAGCCCCAGCATTTT. Protein product: CSAISGTEDQPQHF.

This clonotype was seen ten or more times. The V and J genes are TRBV20-1 and TRBJ1-5, with a tentative D call TRBD1 (5 bases). Germline V lookup: CDR1 DFQATT, CDR2 SNEGSKA (reference sequence). The V and J ends lost 3 bases and 0 bases respectively, with 9 bases between them. The CDR3 has 14 residues. CDR3 loop: CSASRTNSNQPQHF. The CDR3 bases are TGCAGTGCTAGTAGGACAAATAGCAATCAGCCCCAGCATTTT.

This clonotype was counted ten times or more. The genes are TRBV20-1 and TRBJ2-7; TRBD1 or TRBD2 may be the D gene (5 bases each). Germline values: CDR1 DFQATT, CDR2 SNEGSKA (reference sequence). CDR3 length: 13 amino acids. Trimming removed 3 bases from V and 2 bases from J, with 11 bases in between. The CDR3 region has the DNA TGCAGTGCTAGGGGGACCGAAGCCTACGAGCAGTACTTC. It encodes CSARGTEAYEQYF.

The chain links TRBV27 to TRBJ1-4, with TRBD1 identical over 8 bases. The CDR3 covers 17 residues. Germline CDR1 MNHEY, CDR2 SMNVEV (reference sequence). The V and J ends lost 2 bases and 7 bases, in that order; junction bases with no gene match: 12. In nucleotides, the CDR3 is TGTGCCAGCAGTTTAACGGGCAGGGGGCGGGGGAGTGAAAAACTGTTTTTT. Amino acid sequence: CASSLTGRGRGSEKLFF.

Only a few counts were recorded for this clonotype. The chain joins TRBV5-6 to TRBJ2-7; TRBD2 matches at 8 bases. The CDR3 loop spans 16 amino acids. Germline values: CDR1 SGHDT, CDR2 YYEEEE. V was clipped by 1 base and J by 3 bases; unmatched bases: 9. CDR3 amino acids: CASSLRSGLEGYEQYF. CDR3 nucleotide sequence: TGTGCCAGCAGCTTGAGGTCGGGACTAGAGGGCTACGAGCAGTACTTC.